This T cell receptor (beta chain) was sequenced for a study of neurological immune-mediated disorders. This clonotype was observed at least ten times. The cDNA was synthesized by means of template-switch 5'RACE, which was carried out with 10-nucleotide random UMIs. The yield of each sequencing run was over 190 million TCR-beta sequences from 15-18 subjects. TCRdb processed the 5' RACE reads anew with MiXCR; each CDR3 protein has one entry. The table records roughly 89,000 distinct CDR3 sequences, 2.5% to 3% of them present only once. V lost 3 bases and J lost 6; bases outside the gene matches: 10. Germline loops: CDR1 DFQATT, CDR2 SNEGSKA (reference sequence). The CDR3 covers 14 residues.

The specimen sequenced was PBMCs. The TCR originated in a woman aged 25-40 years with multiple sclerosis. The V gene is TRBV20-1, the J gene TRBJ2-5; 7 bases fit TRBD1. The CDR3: CSASGETGWKTQYF. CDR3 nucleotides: TGCAGTGCTAGTGGAGAGACAGGGTGGAAGACCCAGTACTTC.